Presented here are 30 T cell receptor beta chains from one specimen sequenced in a study of CD8+ T cells in alopecia areata. RNA was extracted and reverse transcribed into cDNA as the sequencing template. Here immunoSEQ multiplex PCR was the method, and the copy in TCRdb shows in-frame clones only, minus some. Of around 100,000 clones listed, roughly 50% are singletons. What was sequenced was CD4+ T cells sorted from blood. Source of these receptors: a human donor in good health.

V gene TRBV7-2 combines with J gene TRBJ2-3; no clear D gene. The CDR3 extends over 14 amino acids. The germline V gene encodes CDR1 SGHTA and CDR2 FQGNSA. Trimming took 1 base from V and 6 from J, leaving 11 bases between them. The CDR3 sequence is CASSLVKNSDTQYF. Written as DNA, the CDR3 is TGTGCCAGCAGCTTAGTCAAAAATTCGGATACGCAGTATTTT.

V and J are TRBV29-1 and TRBJ2-2; 8 bases fit TRBD2. The CDR3 sequence is 14 residues long. Germline-derived CDR1 and CDR2 are SQVTM and ANQGSEA. Germline trimming cut 6 bases from V and 3 bases from J; bases unmatched to any gene: 6. CDR3 loop: CSVREGRDTGELFF. As DNA, the CDR3 is TGCAGCGTCCGGGAGGGGCGAGACACCGGGGAGCTGTTTTTT.

On this clone: A much larger clone lies a single base off, so this may be a read error. The same CDR3 also results from other DNA sequences found in this sample. The CDR3 is CASSEQGEGYEQYF. CDR3 in DNA: TGTGCCAGCAGTGAACAGGGGGAGGGCTACGAGCAGTACTTC. The V and J genes are TRBV2 and TRBJ2-7; possibly TRBD1 or TRBD2 for D (7 bases each). CDR1 SNHLY and CDR2 FYNNEI come from the germline V gene. CDR3 length: 14 amino acids. V was trimmed by 2 bases and J by 3 bases, leaving 11 bases between them.

The V and J genes are TRBV5-4 and TRBJ1-3; 7 nucleotides agree with TRBD1. CDR3 length: 13 residues. Germline CDR1 and CDR2: SGHNT and YYREEE (reference sequence). Trimming removed 9 bases from V and 2 bases from J; junction bases left unmatched: 5. The CDR3 coding sequence is TGTGCCACAAAGACAGGGACTGGAAACACCATATATTTT. Amino acid sequence: CATKTGTGNTIYF.

The chain uses TRBV5-1 and TRBJ2-7, with 7 bases matching TRBD1. The CDR3 has 15 amino acids. The germline CDR1 and CDR2 sequences are SGHRS and YFSETQ. Trimming removed 4 bases from V and 3 bases from J; junction bases left unmatched: 10. CDR3 bases: TGCGCCAGCAGCCTGCTCCCGGGACAGCTCTACGAGCAGTACTTC. This encodes CASSLLPGQLYEQYF.

This clone was counted only a few times. The chain employs TRBV6-1 and TRBJ1-5; possible D gene TRBD1, 6 bases. CDR3 length equals 14 residues. Per the germline V gene, CDR1 is MNHNS and CDR2 is SASEGT. The V gene lost 6 bases and the J gene lost 7 bases, with 16 bases spanning the gap. The CDR3 sequence is CASRDYTGSQPQHF. CDR3 in DNA: TGTGCCAGCAGGGACTATACAGGGTCACAGCCCCAGCATTTT.

V is TRBV2 and J is TRBJ1-1, with 7 bases lining up with TRBD1. The V gene end was trimmed by 6 bases and the J gene end by 0 bases; junction bases not matched to a gene: 4. Germline CDR1 SNHLY, CDR2 FYNNEI. The CDR3 is 14 residues long. Here the CDR3 DNA reads TGTGCCAGCAGACCGGGACAGCTGAACACTGAAGCTTTCTTT. Amino acids: CASRPGQLNTEAFF.

CDR3 loop: CASSGPRTANSPLHF. The CDR3 coding sequence is TGTGCCAGCAGTGGACCCCGGACAGCTAATTCACCCCTCCACTTT. The genes are TRBV7-2 and TRBJ1-6; D possibly corresponds to TRBD1 (6 bases). The V and J ends lost 6 bases and 6 bases respectively, with 15 bases between them. CDR3 length equals 15 residues. The germline V gene encodes CDR1 SGHTA and CDR2 FQGNSA.

In its sample, this clone was seen a few times. This chain joins TRBV4-3 and TRBJ2-2; TRBD1 agrees at 7 bases. V shed 4 bases, J shed 4 bases, and the junction held 3 bases outside the gene matches. The germline CDR1 and CDR2 sequences are LGHNA and YSLEER. There are 14 residues in the CDR3. The CDR3 spells CASSLDRATGELFF. DNA of the CDR3: TGCGCCAGCAGCCTCGACAGGGCCACCGGGGAGCTGTTTTTT.

This clone was observed a handful of times. The gene calls are TRBV30 and TRBJ2-3; tentative D call: TRBD2 (6 bases). This CDR3 contains 14 residues. Germline assignment: CDR1 GTSNPN and CDR2 SVGIG (reference sequence). V lost 4 bases and J lost 2, with 13 bases in between. CDR3 sequence: CAWTLRGNTDTQYF. The CDR3 region has the DNA TGTGCCTGGACTTTGCGGGGAAACACAGATACGCAGTATTTT. Filled out from reference TRBV30 and TRBJ2-3, the complete variable domain reads SQTIHQWPATLVQPVGSPLSLECTVEGTSNPNLYWYRQAAGRGLQLLFYSVGIGQISSEVPQNLSASRPQDRQFILSSKKLLLSDSGFYLCAWTLRGNTDTQYFGPGTRLTVL.

This clone has only a few counts. The V and J genes are TRBV4-3 and TRBJ1-2, with 7 bases matching TRBD1. The CDR3 contains 17 residues. The germline V gene has CDR1 LGHNA and CDR2 YSLEER. V dropped 3 bases and J dropped 1; count of bases not matched to a gene: 11. The CDR3 DNA sequence: TGCGCCAGCAGCCAGCACAATCCGGGACAGAGTAACTATGGCTACACCTTC. Translated: CASSQHNPGQSNYGYTF.

This chain links TRBV5-1 with TRBJ2-1; D remains unclear. Trimming pared 0 bases from V and 8 bases from J, leaving 6 bases between. The CDR3 is 12 amino acids. From germline, CDR1 is SGHRS and CDR2 YFSETQ. CDR3 sequence: CASSLGVDEQFF. In nucleotides, the CDR3 is TGCGCCAGCAGCTTGGGGGTCGATGAGCAGTTCTTC.

This clone was picked up a small number of times. The rearrangement links TRBV6-1 to TRBJ2-5; 11 bases align to TRBD1. From germline, CDR1 is MNHNS and CDR2 SASEGT. This CDR3 is 15 amino acids long. V gave up 5 bases and J gave up 2 bases; unmatched junction bases: 4. This chain's CDR3 is CASSSRDRGQETQYF. The CDR3, as DNA: TGTGCCAGCAGTTCCCGGGACAGGGGGCAAGAGACCCAGTACTTC.

V is TRBV5-1 and J is TRBJ2-1, with D uncertain. The CDR3 runs 12 residues. Germline V gene sequence: CDR1 SGHRS, CDR2 YFSETQ. With 1 base removed from V and 5 bases from J, the gap between germline ends came to 4 bases. The CDR3 DNA reads as TGCGCCAGCAGCTTGCCAAACAATGAGCAGTTCTTC. It yields the protein CASSLPNNEQFF.

The J gene is TRBJ1-1, the V gene TRBV5-6, with a possible D match to TRBD1 (6 bases). The V and J ends lost 0 bases and 4 bases respectively, with 10 bases between them. The CDR3 extends over 14 amino acids. The germline CDR1 and CDR2 sequences are SGHDT and YYEEEE. CDR3 loop: CASSLAPGVTEAFF. The DNA of the CDR3 is TGTGCCAGCAGCTTGGCCCCAGGGGTCACTGAAGCTTTCTTT.

V gene TRBV18 combines with J gene TRBJ2-7, with a tentative D call TRBD1 (5 bases). Trimming took off 3 bases at V and 9 bases at J, with 12 bases between the two ends. Germline CDR1 is KGHSH and CDR2 is LQKENI. The CDR3 has 12 residues. CDR3 protein: CASSPQGFGQYF. The DNA for the CDR3 is TGTGCCAGCTCACCCCAGGGATTCGGGCAGTACTTC. Using reference TRBV18 and TRBJ2-7 for the parts outside the CDR3, the full variable domain is NAGVMQNPRHLVRRRGQEARLRCSPMKGHSHVYWYRQLPEEGLKFMVYLQKENIIDESGMPKERFSAEFPKEGPSILRIQQVVRGDSAAYFCASSPQGFGQYFGPGTRLTVT.

The J gene is TRBJ2-3, the V gene TRBV11-2; 9 bases are shared with TRBD2. This CDR3 spans 16 amino acids. Germline V gene sequence: CDR1 SGHAT, CDR2 FQNNGV. J lost 3 bases, V lost 5 bases, and 9 bases had no gene match. CDR3 sequence: CASSRGGAMGTDTQYF. In DNA, the CDR3 is TGTGCCAGCAGCCGCGGGGGGGCAATGGGAACAGATACGCAGTATTTT.

The chain links TRBV2 to TRBJ2-2, with D hard to call. Germline V gives CDR1 SNHLY, CDR2 FYNNEI. V dropped 5 bases and J dropped 0 bases, with 10 bases sitting between them. The CDR3 is 15 residues long. As DNA, the CDR3 is TGTGCCAGCAGTCCGGGCAGCACGAACACCGGGGAGCTGTTTTTT. Translation: CASSPGSTNTGELFF.

V gene TRBV5-1 combines with J gene TRBJ2-5, with TRBD2 identical over 8 bases. From germline, CDR1 is SGHRS and CDR2 YFSETQ. Unmatched junction bases numbered 6, after V lost 4 bases and J lost 4 bases. CDR3 length: 14 residues. The CDR3 coding sequence is TGCGCCAGCAGCACCCGGGAGGGCCGAGAGACCCAGTACTTC. Residues: CASSTREGRETQYF.

The chain recombines TRBV7-9 with TRBJ2-1; the D gene could be TRBD1 or TRBD2 (5 bases each). CDR3 length equals 12 residues. CDR1 and CDR2 (germline): SEHNR, FQNEAQ (reference sequence). V was clipped by 1 base and J by 10 bases, with 8 bases between them. CDR3 region: CASSLVRGEQFF. The CDR3 region has the DNA TGTGCCAGCAGCTTAGTCCGGGGCGAGCAGTTCTTC.

This clone turned up a few times. V and J are TRBV6-5 and TRBJ2-5; D is unclear. Germline CDR1 MNHEY, CDR2 SVGAGI. V lost 1 base and J lost 1, with 13 bases in between. The CDR3 length is 16 residues. The CDR3: CASSYLSQKPQETQYF. The CDR3 coding sequence is TGTGCCAGCAGTTACTTAAGTCAGAAGCCCCAAGAGACCCAGTACTTC.

This clone was picked up a small number of times. The chain is built from TRBV7-2 and TRBJ2-1; 16 bases agree with TRBD2. This CDR3 has 15 residues. CDR1 and CDR2 from the germline V gene are SGHTA and FQGNSA. Losses at the gene ends were 5 bases for V and 7 bases for J; bases not matched to a gene: 2. The CDR3 DNA reads as TGTGCCAGCAGCCCGGGACTAGCGGGGGGGAATGAGCAGTTCTTC. This gives the protein CASSPGLAGGNEQFF.

The chain uses TRBV4-2 and TRBJ2-5; 8 bases are a match to TRBD2. Germline V lookup: CDR1 LGHNA, CDR2 YNFKEQ. There are 16 residues in the CDR3. The V segment lost 1 base and the J segment 5 bases; nucleotides outside the gene matches: 9. CDR3 residues: CASSQVRIAGHETQYF. CDR3 bases: TGTGCCAGCAGCCAAGTTCGAATAGCGGGACACGAGACCCAGTACTTC.

Written as DNA, the CDR3 is TGCAGCGTTGAACAGGCTAATAATGAAAAACTGTTTTTT. Its translation is CSVEQANNEKLFF. The V call is TRBV29-1, the J call TRBJ1-4; D not certain. CDR3 length: 13 residues. The V end lost 2 bases, the J end lost 4 bases, and 8 bases lay between the germline ends. The germline gives CDR1 SQVTM, CDR2 ANQGSEA.

V gene TRBV6-5 combines with J gene TRBJ1-6; D remains unclear. This CDR3 is 13 amino acids long. Looked up from germline, CDR1 is MNHEY and CDR2 is SVGAGI. Trimming shortened V by 0 bases and J by 8 bases, and 5 bases separated the two germline ends. The CDR3 reads CASSYSTYSPLHF. CDR3 nucleotides: TGTGCCAGCAGTTACTCGACCTATTCACCCCTCCACTTT.

There are a few counts of this clone. The rearrangement links TRBV7-2 to TRBJ2-2; D not certain. CDR3 length: 14 amino acids. CDR1 and CDR2 from the germline V gene are SGHTA and FQGNSA. V dropped 1 base and J dropped 1 base, with 4 bases sitting between them. CDR3 sequence: CASSLVGNTGELFF. CDR3 nucleotides: TGTGCCAGCAGCTTAGTGGGGAACACCGGGGAGCTGTTTTTT.

This clone was observed a single time. The gene calls are TRBV2 and TRBJ1-2; 7 bases align to TRBD1. With 3 bases clipped from V and 2 bases from J, the junction kept 6 bases outside the gene matches. This CDR3 region has 15 residues. The V gene's germline CDR1 is SNHLY and CDR2 FYNNEI. CDR3 in amino acids: CASSENRGKNYGYTF. CDR3 DNA: TGTGCCAGCAGTGAGAACAGGGGAAAGAACTATGGCTACACCTTC.

This chain joins TRBV30 and TRBJ1-6; possibly TRBD1 for D (5 bases). V was shortened by 2 bases and J by 7 bases, with 15 bases between the two germline ends. The CDR3 spans 15 residues. Germline loops: CDR1 GTSNPN, CDR2 SVGIG (reference sequence). In nucleotides, the CDR3 is TGTGCCTGGAGTTCATCCGGGGCAGGGAATTCACCCCTCCACTTT. Translating gives CAWSSSGAGNSPLHF.

J is TRBJ1-2 and V is TRBV11-2, with D hard to call. Germline CDR1 SGHAT, CDR2 FQNNGV. The length of the CDR3 is 14 residues. Trimming took 5 bases from V and 4 from J, leaving 14 bases between them. Here the CDR3 DNA reads TGTGCCAGCAGCCTCGCCCTTTATTCCTATGGCTACACCTTC. Protein product: CASSLALYSYGYTF.

This clone was observed a handful of times. The chain has TRBV30 and TRBJ2-3; a weak D match, TRBD2 (5 bases). V lost 1 base to trimming and J lost 4 bases, with 18 bases between them. This CDR3 region has 16 residues. Looked up from germline, CDR1 is GTSNPN and CDR2 is SVGIG (reference sequence). The CDR3: CAWSGAFTAGADTQYF. Here the CDR3 DNA reads TGTGCCTGGAGTGGGGCTTTCACGGCCGGGGCAGATACGCAGTATTTT.